This TCR beta chain came from a study of vaccination and CD4 T cells after COVID-19. Study-level background: In the control cultures, a CEFX pool, an HIV-1 Nef pool, or no peptide was supplied.

CDR3 size: 13 residues. With 3 bases removed from V and 3 bases from J, the gap between germline ends came to 8 bases. The Oncomine TCR Beta short-read assay was applied to DNA of cultured CD4+ T cells. TCRdb re-called the PCR reads with MiXCR, one entry per CDR3 protein. The sample lists under 20,000 distinct CDR3 sequences, around 38% occurring once. About this clonotype itself: What it binds is not known.

Treatment specified: approximately 11-day PBMC culture with coronavirus spike peptide pools or control peptides (ViraFEST assay). This clonotype was sampled from a human donor who received a COVID-19 vaccine. This chain links TRBV12-3 or TRBV12-4 with TRBJ1-2; maybe TRBD1 (5 bases). The sample in question was CD4+ T cells from blood, cultured in vitro, obtained before SARS-CoV-2 vaccination. CDR3 residues: CASSLGRDYGYTF. The CDR3 DNA reads as TGTGCCAGCAGTTTGGGACGGGACTATGGCTACACCTTC.